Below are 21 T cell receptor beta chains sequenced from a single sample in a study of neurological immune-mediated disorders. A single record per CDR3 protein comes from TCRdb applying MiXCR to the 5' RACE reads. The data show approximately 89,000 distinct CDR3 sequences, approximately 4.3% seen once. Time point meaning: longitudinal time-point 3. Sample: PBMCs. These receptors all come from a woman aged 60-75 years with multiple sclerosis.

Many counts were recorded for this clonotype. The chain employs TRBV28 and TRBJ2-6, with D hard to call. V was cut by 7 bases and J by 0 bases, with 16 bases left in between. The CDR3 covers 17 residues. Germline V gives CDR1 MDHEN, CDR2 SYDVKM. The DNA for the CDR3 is TGTGCCAGCACCCCACAGACTGGCTCCTCTGGGGCCAACGTCCTGACTTTC. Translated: CASTPQTGSSGANVLTF.

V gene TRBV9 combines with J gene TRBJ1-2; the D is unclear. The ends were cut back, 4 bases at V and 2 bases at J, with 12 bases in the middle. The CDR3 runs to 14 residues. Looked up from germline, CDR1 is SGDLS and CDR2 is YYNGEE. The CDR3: CASSLNQENYGYTF. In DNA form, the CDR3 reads TGTGCCAGCAGCCTAAATCAGGAGAACTATGGCTACACCTTC.

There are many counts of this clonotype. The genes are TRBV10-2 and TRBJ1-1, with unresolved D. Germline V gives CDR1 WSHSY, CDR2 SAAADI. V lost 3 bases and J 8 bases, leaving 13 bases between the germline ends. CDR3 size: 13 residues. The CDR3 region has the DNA TGCGCCAGCAGTGAAGTCGCAGACGCCGAAGCTTTCTTT. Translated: CASSEVADAEAFF.

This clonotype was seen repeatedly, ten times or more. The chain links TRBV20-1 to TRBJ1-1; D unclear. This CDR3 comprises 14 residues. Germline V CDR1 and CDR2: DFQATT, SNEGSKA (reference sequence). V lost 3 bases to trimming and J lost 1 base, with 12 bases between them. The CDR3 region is CSASDRKGNTEAFF. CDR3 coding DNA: TGCAGTGCTAGTGACCGCAAGGGGAACACTGAAGCTTTCTTT.

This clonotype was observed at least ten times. The CDR3 reads CASSFTGSQRGTLSTDTQYF. The CDR3 DNA reads as TGTGCCAGCAGCTTTACAGGGTCCCAGCGGGGGACCCTTAGCACAGATACGCAGTATTTT. This rearrangement joins TRBV5-6 to TRBJ2-3; 8 positions match TRBD2. V was pared by 2 bases and J by 0 bases, with 17 bases of the junction left unmatched. This CDR3 region has 20 residues. Germline loops: CDR1 SGHDT, CDR2 YYEEEE.

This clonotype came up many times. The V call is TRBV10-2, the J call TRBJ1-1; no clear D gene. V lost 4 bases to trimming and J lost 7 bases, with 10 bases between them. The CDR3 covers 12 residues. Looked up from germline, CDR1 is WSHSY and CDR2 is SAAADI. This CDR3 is CASSGSIYEAFF. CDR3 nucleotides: TGCGCCAGCAGTGGGAGTATCTATGAAGCTTTCTTT.

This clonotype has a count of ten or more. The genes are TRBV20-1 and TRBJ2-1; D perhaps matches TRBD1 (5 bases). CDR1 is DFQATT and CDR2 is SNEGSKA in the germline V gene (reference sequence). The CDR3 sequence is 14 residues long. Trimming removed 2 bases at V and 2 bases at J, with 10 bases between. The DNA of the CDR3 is TGCAGTGCTAGACAGGGTAGTGCCTACAATGAGCAGTTCTTC. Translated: CSARQGSAYNEQFF.

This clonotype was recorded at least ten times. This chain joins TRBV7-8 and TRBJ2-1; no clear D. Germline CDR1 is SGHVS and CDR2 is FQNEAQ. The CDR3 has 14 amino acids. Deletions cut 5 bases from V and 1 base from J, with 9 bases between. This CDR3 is CASSPRPSYNEQFF. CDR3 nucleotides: TGTGCCAGCAGCCCAAGGCCATCCTACAATGAGCAGTTCTTC.

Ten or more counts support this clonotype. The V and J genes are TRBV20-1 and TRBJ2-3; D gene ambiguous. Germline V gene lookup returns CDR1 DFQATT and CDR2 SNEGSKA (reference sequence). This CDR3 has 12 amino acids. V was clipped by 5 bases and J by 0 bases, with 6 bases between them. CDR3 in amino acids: CSAPSSTDTQYF. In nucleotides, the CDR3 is TGCAGTGCTCCCTCTAGCACAGATACGCAGTATTTT.

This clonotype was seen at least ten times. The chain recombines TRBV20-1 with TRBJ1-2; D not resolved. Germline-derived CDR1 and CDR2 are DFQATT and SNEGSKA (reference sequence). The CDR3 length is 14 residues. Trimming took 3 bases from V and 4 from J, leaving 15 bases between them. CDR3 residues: CSARNNITGYGYTF. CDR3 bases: TGCAGTGCTAGGAATAACATAACCGGCTATGGCTACACCTTC.

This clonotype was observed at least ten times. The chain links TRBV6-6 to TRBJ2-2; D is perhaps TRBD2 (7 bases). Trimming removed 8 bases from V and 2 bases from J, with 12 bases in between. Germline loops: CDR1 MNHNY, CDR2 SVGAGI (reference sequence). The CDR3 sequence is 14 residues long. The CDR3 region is CASGGGYNTGELFF. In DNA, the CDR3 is TGTGCCAGCGGCGGGGGCTACAACACCGGGGAGCTGTTTTTT.

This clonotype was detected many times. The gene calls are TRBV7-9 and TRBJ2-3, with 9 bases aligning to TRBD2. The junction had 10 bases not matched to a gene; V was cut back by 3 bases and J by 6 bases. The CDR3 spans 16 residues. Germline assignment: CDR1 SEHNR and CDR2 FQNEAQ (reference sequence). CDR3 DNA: TGTGCCAGCAGCTTCCTTAGCGGGGGCCCCGGGGATACGCAGTATTTT. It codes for CASSFLSGGPGDTQYF.

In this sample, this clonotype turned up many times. The CDR3 here is CASSRQGTEAFF. Here the CDR3 DNA reads TGTGCCAGCAGCCGGCAAGGTACTGAAGCTTTCTTT. The chain joins TRBV3-1 to TRBJ1-1, with D hard to call. CDR3 length equals 12 residues. The V end was cut by 4 bases, the J end by 5 bases, with 8 bases between. From germline, CDR1 is LGHDT and CDR2 YNNKEL (reference sequence). The full variable domain, with the rest looked up from reference TRBV3-1 and TRBJ1-1, is DTAVSQTPKYLVTQMGNDKSIKCEQNLGHDTMYWYKQDSKKFLKIMFSYNNKELIINETVPNRFSPKSPDKAHLNLHINSLELGDSAVYFCASSRQGTEAFFGQGTRLTVV.

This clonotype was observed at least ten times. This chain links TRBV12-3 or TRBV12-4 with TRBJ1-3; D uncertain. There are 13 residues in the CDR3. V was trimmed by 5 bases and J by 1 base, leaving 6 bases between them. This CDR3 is CASSIRSGNTIYF. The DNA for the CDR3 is TGTGCCAGCAGTATCAGGTCTGGAAACACCATATATTTT.

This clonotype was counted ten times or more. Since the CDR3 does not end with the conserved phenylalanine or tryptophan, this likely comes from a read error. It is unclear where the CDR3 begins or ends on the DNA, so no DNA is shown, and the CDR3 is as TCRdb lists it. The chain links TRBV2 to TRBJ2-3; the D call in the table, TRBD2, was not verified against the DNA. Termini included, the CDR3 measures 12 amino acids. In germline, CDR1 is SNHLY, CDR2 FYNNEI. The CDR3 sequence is CASSGTSGSLVL.

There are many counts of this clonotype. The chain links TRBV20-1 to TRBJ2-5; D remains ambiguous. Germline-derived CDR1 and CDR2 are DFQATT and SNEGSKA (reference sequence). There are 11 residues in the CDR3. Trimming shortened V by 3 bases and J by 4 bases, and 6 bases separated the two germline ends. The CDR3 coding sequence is TGCAGTGCTAGGGTTGGAGAGACCCAGTACTTC. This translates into CSARVGETQYF.

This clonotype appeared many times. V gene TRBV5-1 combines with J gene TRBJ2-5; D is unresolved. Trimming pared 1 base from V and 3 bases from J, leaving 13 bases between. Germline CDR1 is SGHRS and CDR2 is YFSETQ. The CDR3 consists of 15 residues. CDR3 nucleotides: TGCGCCAGCAGCTTGTCAGGACGGTATGAAGAGACCCAGTACTTC. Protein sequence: CASSLSGRYEETQYF.

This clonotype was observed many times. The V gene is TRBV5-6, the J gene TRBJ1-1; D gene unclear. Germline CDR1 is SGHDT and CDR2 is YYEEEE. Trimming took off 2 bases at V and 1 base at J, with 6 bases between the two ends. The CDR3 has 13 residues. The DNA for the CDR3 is TGTGCCAGCAGCTTTTTGTCGAACACTGAAGCTTTCTTT. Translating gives CASSFLSNTEAFF.

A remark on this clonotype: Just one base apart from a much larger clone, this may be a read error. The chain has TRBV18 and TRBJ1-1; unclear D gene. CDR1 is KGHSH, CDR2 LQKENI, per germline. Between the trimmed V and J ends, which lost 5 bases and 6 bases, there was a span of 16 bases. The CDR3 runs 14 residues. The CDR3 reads CASSFTWGFSEAFF. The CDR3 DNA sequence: TGTGCCAGCTCATTCACATGGGGATTCTCTGAAGCTTTCTTT.

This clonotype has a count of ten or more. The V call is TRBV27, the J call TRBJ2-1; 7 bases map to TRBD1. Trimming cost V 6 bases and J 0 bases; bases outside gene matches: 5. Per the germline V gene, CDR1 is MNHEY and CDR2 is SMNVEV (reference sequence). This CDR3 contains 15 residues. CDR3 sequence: CASRWTGGSYNEQFF. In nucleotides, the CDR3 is TGTGCCAGCAGATGGACAGGAGGCTCCTACAATGAGCAGTTCTTC.

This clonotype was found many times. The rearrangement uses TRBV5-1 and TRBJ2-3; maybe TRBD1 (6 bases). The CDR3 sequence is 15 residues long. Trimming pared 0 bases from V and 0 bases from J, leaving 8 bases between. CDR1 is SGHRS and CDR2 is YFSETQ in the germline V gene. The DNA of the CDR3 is TGCGCCAGCAGCTTGGCGACAGGCAGCACAGATACGCAGTATTTT. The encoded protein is CASSLATGSTDTQYF.